This T cell receptor beta chain was identified in a study of blood T cell repertoires in COVID-19. The wider study: T cells, B-cell-depleted T cells, or PBMCs supplied cDNA or gDNA.

Authors' analysis steps: Amplification from reference gene primers served as the basis for estimated nucleated cell counts. TCRdb's copy holds only in-frame clones and misses some; the assay was immunoSEQ multiplex PCR. The DNA was the basis for D and trimming; V, J and clone size are from that table. The table lists 150,000 to 200,000 clones, about 81% of them singletons, with approximately 12% in the top ten. V shed 8 bases, J shed 0 bases, and the junction held 8 bases outside the gene matches. The CDR3 runs to 15 residues. Germline lookup yields CDR1 MDHEN and CDR2 SYDVKM. The chain employs TRBV28 and TRBJ2-3; 7 bases fit TRBD2. The sample was peripheral blood. The sequence derives from a woman aged 80 or over with COVID-19, enrolled during active disease. This CDR3 reads CASLAEVSSTDTQYF. In DNA form, the CDR3 reads TGTGCCAGCCTAGCGGAGGTCTCTAGCACAGATACGCAGTATTTT.